The 20 T cell receptor beta chains below were found in one sample sequenced in a study of OX40 agonist ivuxolimab in advanced cancers. Data came from immunoSEQ multiplex PCR; TCRdb stores just in-frame clones and leaves some out. This sample has just over 90,000 clones, with 85% to 95% found just once. The sequenced sample was CD4+ or CD8+ T cells sorted from blood, obtained in a trial of the OX40 agonist ivuxolimab. These receptor sequences come from an adult with an advanced solid tumor such as melanoma, head and neck, liver or kidney cancer.

The genes are TRBV28 and TRBJ1-2; D is possibly TRBD1 (5 bases). The CDR3 has 15 amino acids. Germline values: CDR1 MDHEN, CDR2 SYDVKM. V was pared by 6 bases and J by 11 bases, with 25 bases between. CDR3 in DNA: TGTGCCAGCAGCTTTGAGGGTCGGGACCCCTTCAAATACACCTTC. Its protein is CASSFEGRDPFKYTF.

This clone was observed once. The CDR3 DNA reads TGTGCCAGTAGTATAGTCCGGACTGCCAGCGGAAACACCATATATTTT. This sequence encodes CASSIVRTASGNTIYF. This sequence joins TRBV19 and TRBJ1-3; D is undetermined. V lost 1 base and J 4 bases, leaving 14 bases between the germline ends. Germline V lookup: CDR1 LNHDA, CDR2 SQIVND (reference sequence). The CDR3 totals 16 residues.

For the CDR3, the DNA is TGTGCCAGCTCATCAAACCCCGGACTAGGGGGTACAGATACGCAGTATTTT. Translation gives CASSSNPGLGGTDTQYF. The chain has TRBV18 and TRBJ2-3, with D perhaps TRBD2 (7 bases). V lost 5 bases and J lost 3, with 21 bases in between. This CDR3 contains 17 residues. Looked up from germline, CDR1 is KGHSH and CDR2 is LQKENI.

This chain joins TRBV6-5 and TRBJ2-5, with 9 bases lining up with TRBD2. CDR1 and CDR2 from the germline V gene are MNHEY and SVGAGI. Trimming took 5 bases from V and 5 from J; bases not matched to a gene: 9. This CDR3 spans 15 amino acids. The CDR3 region is CASSLSGGGWETQYF. CDR3 coding DNA: TGTGCCAGCAGTCTTAGCGGGGGAGGGTGGGAGACCCAGTACTTC.

The rearrangement links TRBV21-1 to TRBJ2-4; the table assigns TRBD1, which was not confirmed against the DNA. TRBV21-1 is noted as a pseudogene. This CDR3 is built from 14 residues. The CDR3: CASSTKGQLNIQYF. The CDR3, as DNA: TGTGCCAGCAGCACTAAGGGACAGCTAAACATTCAGTACTTC.

The chain links TRBV29-1 to TRBJ2-7, with 7 bases fitting TRBD2. CDR3 length: 12 residues. Germline CDR1 and CDR2: SQVTM and ANQGSEA. Trimming removed 7 bases from V and 4 bases from J; junction bases left unmatched: 7. The CDR3 loop reads CSGGGTLYEQYF. CDR3 sequence (DNA): TGCAGCGGGGGGGGTACACTTTACGAGCAGTACTTC.

This clone came up once. The chain uses TRBV4-1 and TRBJ2-1; 8 nucleotides line up with TRBD2. Germline V gene lookup returns CDR1 MGHRA and CDR2 YSYEKL. V shed 4 bases, J shed 7 bases, and the junction held 9 bases outside the gene matches. This CDR3 spans 15 amino acids. The CDR3 reads CASSRAGGERNEQFF. DNA of the CDR3: TGCGCCAGCAGCCGGGCGGGAGGAGAGCGGAATGAGCAGTTCTTC.

The V gene is TRBV7-9, the J gene TRBJ1-3; D uncertain. Trimming left V 5 bases short and J 0 bases short, with 8 bases between. The CDR3 is 14 amino acids. Germline CDR1 is SEHNR and CDR2 is FQNEAQ (reference sequence). The CDR3 coding sequence is TGTGCCAGCAGCCCGCGGTACTCTGGAAACACCATATATTTT. This gives the protein CASSPRYSGNTIYF.

In its sample, this clone was seen once. This rearrangement joins TRBV5-6 to TRBJ2-7; TRBD1 aligns across 8 bases. V lost 3 bases and J lost 4; bases outside the gene matches: 6. This CDR3 region has 14 residues. From germline, CDR1 is SGHDT and CDR2 YYEEEE. CDR3: CASSYGQGGYEQYF. The DNA for the CDR3 is TGTGCCAGCAGCTATGGACAGGGTGGGTACGAGCAGTACTTC.

The gene calls are TRBV6-5 and TRBJ1-2; 7 positions match TRBD1. Germline values: CDR1 MNHEY, CDR2 SVGAGI. CDR3 length equals 15 residues. Unmatched junction bases numbered 6, after V lost 2 bases and J lost 3 bases. The CDR3 DNA follows: TGTGCCAGCAGTTACGGGACAGATGGGGACTATGGCTACACCTTC. This sequence encodes CASSYGTDGDYGYTF.

The chain links TRBV7-9 to TRBJ2-7, with 12 bases lining up with TRBD2. Trimming took 2 bases from V and 4 from J; bases not matched to a gene: 9. This CDR3 contains 17 residues. The germline V gene encodes CDR1 SEHNR and CDR2 FQNEAQ (reference sequence). The CDR3 reads CASSLPASGTSGYEQYF. DNA of the CDR3: TGTGCCAGCAGCTTACCAGCCTCCGGGACTAGCGGGTACGAGCAGTACTTC.

This chain's CDR3 is CASSFEGGGELFF. The CDR3 region has the DNA TGTGCCAGCAGCTTTGAGGGAGGGGGGGAGCTGTTTTTT. This sequence joins TRBV5-4 and TRBJ2-2; 7 nucleotides agree with TRBD2. Germline loops: CDR1 SGHNT, CDR2 YYREEE (reference sequence). The CDR3 is 13 amino acids. Germline trimming cut 2 bases from V and 8 bases from J; bases unmatched to any gene: 3.

The chain has TRBV18 and TRBJ2-2; D is unclear. V dropped 4 bases and J dropped 8 bases, with 5 bases sitting between them. This CDR3 is 11 amino acids long. Germline CDR1 and CDR2: KGHSH and LQKENI. The CDR3 reads CASSLQGELFF. The CDR3 region has the DNA TGTGCCAGCTCACTTCAAGGGGAGCTGTTTTTT. Looking up the rest from reference TRBV18 and TRBJ2-2 gives the full variable domain: NAGVMQNPRHLVRRRGQEARLRCSPMKGHSHVYWYRQLPEEGLKFMVYLQKENIIDESGMPKERFSAEFPKEGPSILRIQQVVRGDSAAYFCASSLQGELFFGEGSRLTVL.

The CDR3 region has the DNA TGTGCCAGCAGCCGGAGCGGGGGCCGCTACGAGCAGTACTTC. Residues: CASSRSGGRYEQYF. The chain has TRBV5-6 and TRBJ2-7; 8 bases match TRBD2. The germline V gene has CDR1 SGHDT and CDR2 YYEEEE. The V and J ends lost 4 bases and 3 bases, in that order; junction bases with no gene match: 6. This CDR3 has 14 residues.

This rearrangement joins TRBV4-3 to TRBJ1-6, with a weak D call TRBD1 (5 bases). Germline loops: CDR1 LGHNA, CDR2 YSLEER. The CDR3 spans 15 residues. Between the trimmed V and J ends, which lost 4 bases and 9 bases, there was a span of 16 bases. Here the CDR3 DNA reads TGCGCCAGCAGCCCGGAGGCGGCGGGGGGTTCACCCCTCCACTTT. It codes for CASSPEAAGGSPLHF.

The chain links TRBV7-2 to TRBJ1-1; D may be TRBD1 (6 bases). This CDR3 is built from 13 residues. The germline V gene has CDR1 SGHTA and CDR2 FQGNSA. With 3 bases removed from V and 7 bases from J, the gap between germline ends came to 12 bases. The CDR3 coding sequence is TGTGCCAGCAGCTTCCGGGAAGGGGGTGAAGCTTTCTTT. Encoded protein: CASSFREGGEAFF.

The chain joins TRBV5-1 to TRBJ2-3; 10 bases agree with TRBD2. CDR1 and CDR2 (germline): SGHRS, YFSETQ. Germline trimming cut 2 bases from V and 1 base from J; bases unmatched to any gene: 10. The CDR3 loop spans 18 amino acids. CDR3 in DNA: TGCGCCAGCAGCTTAACCTCCCGGACTAGCGGTCGCACAGATACGCAGTATTTT. This gives the protein CASSLTSRTSGRTDTQYF.

The chain carries TRBV6-1 and TRBJ2-7; no firm D call. CDR3 size: 13 residues. Trimming pared 6 bases from V and 3 bases from J, leaving 12 bases between. Germline V gene data show CDR1 as MNHNS and CDR2 as SASEGT. CDR3 nucleotide sequence: TGTGCCAGCAGCCAAACACTCCGCTACGAGCAGTACTTC. It translates to CASSQTLRYEQYF.

V usage is TRBV5-6 and J usage is TRBJ1-1; D may be TRBD1 (6 bases). With 4 bases removed from V and 2 bases from J, the gap between germline ends came to 9 bases. The CDR3 sequence is 13 residues long. Germline CDR1 and CDR2: SGHDT and YYEEEE. The CDR3 loop reads CASSPGVNTEAFF. In DNA form, the CDR3 reads TGTGCCAGCAGCCCAGGGGTAAACACTGAAGCTTTCTTT.

About this clone itself: Other DNA sequences of this sample code for an identical CDR3. The chain has TRBV5-6 and TRBJ1-5; D uncertain. The V gene lost 0 bases and the J gene lost 4 bases, with 2 bases spanning the gap. The CDR3 is 12 residues long. The V gene's germline CDR1 is SGHDT and CDR2 YYEEEE. This CDR3 is CASSLGNQPQHF. CDR3 coding DNA: TGTGCCAGCAGCTTGGGTAATCAGCCCCAGCATTTT.